This T cell receptor (beta chain) was identified during a study of siplizumab effects on memory and regulatory T cells. A remark on this clone: Its target is unknown.

Profiled with immunoSEQ multiplex PCR; TCRdb holds only in-frame clones, not every one. The sample contains approximately 100,000 clones, around 90% of which appear only once. The CDR3 has 14 residues. V lost 3 bases and J lost 7, with 13 bases in between. Germline V gene sequence: CDR1 SGHDT, CDR2 YYEEEE. Study outcomes and limitations: Among sequences traceable to unstimulated CD4+ memory cells, alloreactive ones were significantly reduced by siplizumab. Naive T cells appeared more diverse than memory cells and seemed to be major alloresponse contributors. Many proliferating CD4+ or CD8+ clones remained unclassified. Roughly 75-96% of them could not be assigned either a naive or a memory phenotype. Sequences below about 10^-5 frequency were poorly captured, limiting mapping of alloreactive clones.

The chain uses TRBV5-6 and TRBJ2-2; the D gene is possibly TRBD2 (6 bases). The TCR was taken from a human donor in good health. Some clones in this sample may be carry-over from other donors' samples. The specimen was CD4+ T cells sorted from blood. CDR3 coding DNA: TGTGCCAGCAGCTACGGGCGGGGTGGCGGGGAGCTGTTTTTT. Translation: CASSYGRGGGELFF.